Presented here are 20 T cell receptor beta chains from one specimen sequenced in a study of CD8 T cells in ankylosing spondylitis. Findings of the study overall: Typical of ankylosing spondylitis blood, it appeared, was a TCR beta motif of fewer than 10 highly homologous variants.

Which antigens these TCRs recognize remains unknown. TCRdb reprocessed the 5' RACE reads with MiXCR, giving one entry per CDR3 protein. The top ten clones hold about 14% of a sample with 250,000 to 350,000 distinct CDR3 sequences, 7% to 9% of them seen once. Source material: blood, either unsorted or a sorted T cell fraction (not recorded which). The receptor source for this set is a male donor with ankylosing spondylitis.

The chain is built from TRBV28 and TRBJ2-3; 14 positions agree with TRBD2. This CDR3 region has 22 residues. Germline CDR1 MDHEN, CDR2 SYDVKM. V dropped 3 bases and J dropped 3; count of bases not matched to a gene: 20. The CDR3 reads CASSFFWQKGLAGDFGTDTQYF. CDR3 in DNA: TGTGCCAGCAGTTTTTTTTGGCAGAAGGGACTAGCGGGAGACTTCGGGACAGATACGCAGTATTTT.

This clonotype was seen many times. This rearrangement joins TRBV3-1 to TRBJ2-1; 13 bases line up with TRBD2. This CDR3 region has 15 residues. Unmatched junction bases numbered 4, after V lost 4 bases and J lost 7 bases. CDR1 and CDR2 (germline): LGHDT, YNNKEL (reference sequence). The CDR3 sequence: CASSLPGLAGNEQFF. The CDR3 coding sequence is TGTGCCAGCAGCCTACCGGGACTAGCGGGGAATGAGCAGTTCTTC.

This clonotype was observed a handful of times. V and J are TRBV11-2 and TRBJ2-2; tentatively, D is TRBD1 (6 bases). Trimming shortened V by 5 bases and J by 9 bases, and 22 bases separated the two germline ends. CDR3 length: 16 residues. Germline loops: CDR1 SGHAT, CDR2 FQNNGV. The CDR3: CASSPGVGSIGRELFF. The CDR3 nucleotides read TGTGCCAGCAGCCCAGGGGTAGGGTCAATTGGGCGGGAGCTGTTTTTT. The whole variable domain, remainder taken from reference TRBV11-2 and TRBJ2-2, is EAGVAQSPRYKIIEKRQSVAFWCNPISGHATLYWYQQILGQGPKLLIQFQNNGVVDDSQLPKDRFSAERLKGVDSTLKIQPAKLEDSAVYLCASSPGVGSIGRELFFGEGSRLTVL.

This clonotype was seen ten or more times. J is TRBJ1-4 and V is TRBV6-5, with D maybe TRBD1 (6 bases). Trimming left V 1 base short and J 8 bases short, with 17 bases between. Germline CDR1 reads MNHEY; CDR2 reads SVGAGI. CDR3 length: 16 amino acids. CDR3 sequence reads: CASSYLPDSLPEKLFF. CDR3 bases: TGTGCCAGCAGTTACTTGCCGGACAGTCTCCCGGAAAAACTGTTTTTT.

The chain combines TRBV7-3 with TRBJ2-7; 9 bases fit TRBD2. The germline CDR1 and CDR2 sequences are SGHTA and FQGTGA. The junction had 10 bases not matched to a gene; V was cut back by 5 bases and J by 5 bases. This CDR3 comprises 15 residues. The CDR3 nucleotides read TGTGCCAGCAGCCTACCGGGACTAGCTATCGACGAGCAGTACTTC. It specifies CASSLPGLAIDEQYF.

The rearrangement links TRBV20-1 to TRBJ2-1, with 7 bases identical to TRBD1. CDR3 length equals 12 residues. With 7 bases clipped from V and 3 bases from J, the junction kept 3 bases outside the gene matches. Germline assignment: CDR1 DFQATT and CDR2 SNEGSKA (reference sequence). CDR3 DNA: TGCAGTGAGTACAGGGGCTACAATGAGCAGTTCTTC. Its translation: CSEYRGYNEQFF.

This clonotype was counted between two and nine times. J is TRBJ2-1 and V is TRBV3-1; 7 nucleotides align to TRBD2. CDR1 and CDR2 (germline): LGHDT, YNNKEL (reference sequence). The CDR3 length is 17 residues. The V gene end was trimmed by 0 bases and the J gene end by 3 bases; junction bases not matched to a gene: 8. The CDR3 here is CASSQEPPRGSYNEQFF. In DNA form, the CDR3 reads TGTGCCAGCAGCCAAGAACCACCTCGCGGGAGCTACAATGAGCAGTTCTTC.

This clonotype was counted a few times. The chain joins TRBV20-1 to TRBJ2-7; D not resolved. Germline CDR1 DFQATT, CDR2 SNEGSKA (reference sequence). V was trimmed by 0 bases and J by 2 bases, leaving 17 bases between them. The CDR3 runs to 16 residues. DNA for the CDR3: TGCAGTGCTAGAGATAGCAGGAGATTCCTTACCTACGAGCAGTACTTC. The encoded protein is CSARDSRRFLTYEQYF.

The gene calls are TRBV6-1 and TRBJ1-6; D not resolved. Germline V gene data show CDR1 as MNHNS and CDR2 as SASEGT. The length of the CDR3 is 14 residues. V was trimmed by 6 bases and J by 7 bases, leaving 13 bases between them. This CDR3 reads CASSPNSGNSPLHF. The CDR3 nucleotides are TGTGCCAGCAGCCCTAACAGCGGCAATTCACCCCTCCACTTT.

This clonotype has more than one count but fewer than ten. This chain uses TRBV5-1 with TRBJ1-2; D is possibly TRBD1 (6 bases). CDR3 length: 14 residues. From germline, CDR1 is SGHRS and CDR2 YFSETQ. Trimming removed 4 bases at V and 3 bases at J, with 13 bases between. The DNA of the CDR3 is TGCGCCAGCAGCCCGCCGGCAGGGGACTATGGCTACACCTTC. Its protein is CASSPPAGDYGYTF.

The CDR3 bases are TGTGCCAGCAGCGCTACCTCCGATCGGCAGTTCTTC. Protein sequence: CASSATSDRQFF. The rearrangement joins TRBV7-6 to TRBJ2-1; no clear D. Germline values: CDR1 SGHVS, CDR2 FNYEAQ. The V and J ends lost 5 bases and 12 bases respectively, with 14 bases between them. The CDR3 is 12 amino acids. Together with reference TRBV7-6 and TRBJ2-1, the CDR3 gives the full variable domain: GAGVSQSPRYKVTKRGQDVALRCDPISGHVSLYWYRQALGQGPEFLTYFNYEAQQDKSGLPNDRFSAERPEGSISTLTIQRTEQRDSAMYRCASSATSDRQFFGPGTRLTVL.

J is TRBJ2-3 and V is TRBV9; TRBD2 aligns across 8 bases. V was clipped by 3 bases and J by 4 bases; unmatched bases: 1. Germline V CDR1 and CDR2: SGDLS, YYNGEE. This CDR3 has 13 residues. CDR3 region: CASSGTSPDTQYF. DNA of the CDR3: TGTGCCAGCAGCGGGACTAGCCCAGATACGCAGTATTTT.

There are many counts of this clonotype. This chain connects TRBV7-3 to TRBJ2-2, with D perhaps given as TRBD1 or TRBD2 (5 bases each). Trimming pared 3 bases from V and 1 base from J, leaving 15 bases between. Germline lookup yields CDR1 SGHTA and CDR2 FQGTGA. The CDR3 contains 17 residues. The CDR3: CASSLGSRGRNTGELFF. CDR3 nucleotides: TGTGCCAGCAGCTTGGGGAGTAGGGGTAGGAACACCGGGGAGCTGTTTTTT.

This clonotype has at least ten counts. V and J are TRBV11-2 and TRBJ1-2; D uncertain. The V end was cut by 0 bases, the J end by 7 bases, with 9 bases between. The CDR3 covers 13 residues. Per germline, CDR1 SGHAT and CDR2 FQNNGV. The CDR3: CASSLERGGGYTF. CDR3 bases: TGTGCCAGCAGCTTAGAGCGAGGAGGTGGCTACACCTTC.

This clonotype was seen many times. The rearrangement links TRBV5-1 to TRBJ2-2; a weak D match, TRBD1 (6 bases). In germline, CDR1 is SGHRS, CDR2 YFSETQ. CDR3 size: 16 residues. Trimming left V 1 base short and J 5 bases short, with 15 bases between. CDR3 sequence: CASSLRQSQGTGELFF. DNA of the CDR3: TGCGCCAGCAGCTTGAGACAGTCCCAGGGGACCGGGGAGCTGTTTTTT.

This clonotype was counted at least ten times. At one end, the junction sequence differs from germline, possibly due to a read error. The genes are TRBV5-1 and TRBJ2-3; D is ambiguous. Germline V gene data show CDR1 as SGHRS and CDR2 as YFSETQ. The CDR3 covers 12 residues. CDR3 sequence: CASSLVTDTQYF. Here the CDR3 DNA reads TGTGCCAGCAGCTTAGTAACAGATACGCAGTATTTT.

This chain uses TRBV6-2 or TRBV6-3 with TRBJ2-5; D may be TRBD1 or TRBD2 (5 bases each). CDR1 and CDR2 (germline): MNHEY, SVGEGT. The CDR3 spans 15 residues. The V end lost 2 bases, the J end lost 4 bases, and 14 bases lay between the germline ends. The CDR3 nucleotides read TGTGCCAGCAGTTACCCCCGGGACGGAAGAGAGACCCAGTACTTC. The encoded protein is CASSYPRDGRETQYF.

This clonotype was counted ten times or more. The V call is TRBV12-3 or TRBV12-4, the J call TRBJ2-2; TRBD2 might be the D (7 bases). The CDR3 is 16 amino acids. Trimming removed 7 bases at V and 4 bases at J, with 19 bases between. The CDR3 spells CASTPLGRGTTGELFF. The CDR3 region has the DNA TGTGCCAGCACTCCCCTGGGGAGGGGGACCACCGGGGAGCTGTTTTTT.

The chain uses TRBV12-3 or TRBV12-4 and TRBJ1-4; maybe TRBD1 (5 bases). The CDR3 spans 13 residues. Trimming took 6 bases from V and 8 from J, leaving 13 bases between them. CDR3 region: CASSPQGGEKLFF. The DNA of the CDR3 is TGTGCCAGCAGCCCCCAGGGCGGGGAAAAACTGTTTTTT.

This clonotype was seen more than once but under ten times. V gene TRBV27 combines with J gene TRBJ2-7; D uncertain. The CDR3 covers 14 residues. Looked up from germline, CDR1 is MNHEY and CDR2 is SMNVEV (reference sequence). The V end was cut by 3 bases, the J end by 2 bases, with 11 bases between. Here the CDR3 DNA reads TGTGCCAGCAGTTTGCAAAGGGCAGCCTACGAGCAGTACTTC. This gives the protein CASSLQRAAYEQYF.